Each of the 2 T cell receptor beta chains below was sequenced from the same sample in a study of blood T cell repertoires in COVID-19. Clones were sequenced by immunoSEQ multiplex PCR, and TCRdb holds only the in-frame ones, with some missing. The sample comprises about 180,000 clones, 86% of which are singletons, and more than 7.5% rests with the top ten. Sequences were obtained from PBMCs or T cells enriched from blood (not recorded which). The source is a woman aged 30 to 39 who had recovered from COVID-19.

V and J are TRBV5-1 and TRBJ2-7; D is unresolved. CDR1 is SGHRS and CDR2 is YFSETQ in the germline V gene. V was trimmed by 5 bases and J by 5 bases, leaving 11 bases between them. The CDR3 runs to 12 residues. The CDR3 region is CASSLEPNEQYF. The CDR3 DNA reads as TGCGCCAGCAGTCTGGAGCCCAACGAGCAGTACTTC.

This clone was counted a few times. The chain links TRBV10-1 to TRBJ2-1; 8 bases match TRBD1. This CDR3 spans 15 amino acids. Germline values: CDR1 WNHNN, CDR2 SYGVQD (reference sequence). V was clipped by 3 bases and J by 4 bases; unmatched bases: 5. CDR3 DNA sequence: TGCGCCAGCAGTGAAGGGACAGGAGCATACAATGAGCAGTTCTTC. Its translation is CASSEGTGAYNEQFF.